The 8 T cell receptor beta chains reported below all come from one sample, sequenced in a study of T cell responses to AZD1222 COVID-19 vaccine. Using immunoSEQ multiplex PCR, the repertoire was profiled, and TCRdb retains in-frame clones only, with some absent. Altogether over 150,000 clones are present, 70% to 90% being singletons, with the ten largest covering roughly 10%. This specimen consisted of peripheral blood, obtained 28 days after the second AZD1222 dose. The receptor source for this set is an adult who received the AZD1222 COVID-19 vaccine.

The V and J genes are TRBV9 and TRBJ2-2; perhaps TRBD1 as D (6 bases). The V and J ends lost 5 bases and 3 bases respectively, with 17 bases between them. The CDR3 runs to 16 residues. CDR1 is SGDLS, CDR2 YYNGEE, per germline. The DNA for the CDR3 is TGTGCCAGCAGTCAGGGGCTCTCGGTATACACCGGGGAGCTGTTTTTT. Protein product: CASSQGLSVYTGELFF.

The chain uses TRBV6-5 and TRBJ2-7; 7 bases line up with TRBD1. The CDR3 consists of 15 residues. Germline assignment: CDR1 MNHEY and CDR2 SVGAGI. The junction had 7 bases not matched to a gene; V was cut back by 2 bases and J by 3 bases. The CDR3 DNA follows: TGTGCCAGCAGTTACAGTTTTTCAGGGGGCTACGAGCAGTACTTC. Its protein is CASSYSFSGGYEQYF.

The rearrangement uses TRBV28 and TRBJ2-5, with 7 positions matching TRBD1. CDR3 length: 12 residues. CDR1 is MDHEN and CDR2 is SYDVKM in the germline V gene. V lost 8 bases, J lost 4 bases, and 4 bases stayed unmatched. The CDR3 loop is CASVTGSETQYF. CDR3 DNA sequence: TGTGCCAGCGTGACAGGGTCAGAGACCCAGTACTTC.

The chain is built from TRBV3-1 (or the pseudogene TRBV3-2) and TRBJ1-2; tentatively, D is TRBD1 (5 bases). Germline CDR1 is LGHDT and CDR2 is YNNKEL (reference sequence). V was pared by 4 bases and J by 2 bases, with 14 bases between. This CDR3 contains 15 residues. The CDR3 reads CASSPRGAVNYGYTF. The CDR3 DNA is TGTGCCAGCAGCCCCCGTGGGGCAGTAAACTATGGCTACACCTTC.

The chain is built from TRBV19 and TRBJ1-2; perhaps TRBD1 as D (5 bases). Trimming stripped 5 bases from V and 5 bases from J, with 12 bases between. The CDR3 spans 13 residues. Looked up from germline, CDR1 is LNHDA and CDR2 is SQIVND (reference sequence). The CDR3 DNA reads as TGTGCCAGTAGTCCCGAGGGGAGGTATGGCTACACCTTC. It yields the protein CASSPEGRYGYTF.

This chain uses TRBV28 with TRBJ1-2; D not certain. CDR3 size: 14 residues. V was cut by 8 bases and J by 7 bases, with 20 bases left in between. Germline values: CDR1 MDHEN, CDR2 SYDVKM. In nucleotides, the CDR3 is TGTGCCAGCTATATGGGCCCTACCATTAGTGGCTACACCTTC. As protein: CASYMGPTISGYTF.

The chain joins TRBV11-3 to TRBJ1-1; D gene unclear. Germline V gene sequence: CDR1 SGHNT, CDR2 YENEEA. V was pared by 4 bases and J by 0 bases, with 6 bases between. This CDR3 region has 13 residues. For the CDR3, the DNA is TGTGCCAGCAGCTCTGGGGTGAACACTGAAGCTTTCTTT. Its protein is CASSSGVNTEAFF.

The chain recombines TRBV5-1 with TRBJ2-3, with D perhaps matching TRBD1 (5 bases). This CDR3 has 14 amino acids. V was trimmed by 4 bases and J by 2 bases, leaving 11 bases between them. Germline-derived CDR1 and CDR2 are SGHRS and YFSETQ. CDR3 loop: CASSAGHNTDTQYF. CDR3 bases: TGCGCCAGCAGCGCCGGACATAACACAGATACGCAGTATTTT.